The 21 T cell receptor beta chains below come from one sample, sequenced in a study of OX40 agonist ivuxolimab in advanced cancers. Profiled with immunoSEQ multiplex PCR; TCRdb holds only in-frame clones, not every one. Of about 100,000 clones detected, roughly nine tenths appear once; the ten largest clones hold over 0.3%. The sequences come from CD4+ or CD8+ T cells sorted from blood, collected in a trial of the OX40 agonist ivuxolimab. These receptors all come from an adult with an advanced solid tumor such as melanoma, head and neck, liver or kidney cancer.

This rearrangement joins TRBV18 to TRBJ2-5; TRBD2 agrees at 11 bases. The ends lost 4 bases at V and 2 bases at J; junction bases unmatched: 12. The germline gives CDR1 KGHSH, CDR2 LQKENI. The CDR3 consists of 18 residues. The chain's CDR3 is CASSLSGTSGSGQETQYF. DNA of the CDR3: TGTGCCAGCTCACTATCCGGCACTAGCGGGAGTGGGCAAGAGACCCAGTACTTC. The full variable domain, its missing parts supplied by reference TRBV18 and TRBJ2-5, is NAGVMQNPRHLVRRRGQEARLRCSPMKGHSHVYWYRQLPEEGLKFMVYLQKENIIDESGMPKERFSAEFPKEGPSILRIQQVVRGDSAAYFCASSLSGTSGSGQETQYFGPGTRLLVL.

The chain couples TRBV18 to TRBJ1-5; D unclear. The CDR3 totals 14 residues. The V gene lost 2 bases and the J gene lost 8 bases, with 13 bases spanning the gap. Germline CDR1 reads KGHSH; CDR2 reads LQKENI. The CDR3 region has the DNA TGTGCCAGCTCACCAACAAGGACTAAGGAGCCCCAGCATTTT. The encoded protein is CASSPTRTKEPQHF.

The chain links TRBV27 to TRBJ1-2; D is perhaps TRBD1 (5 bases). Per the germline V gene, CDR1 is MNHEY and CDR2 is SMNVEV (reference sequence). V lost 7 bases and J 5 bases, leaving 20 bases between the germline ends. The CDR3 has 15 residues. The CDR3 reads CASMKQASPGYGYTF. The DNA of the CDR3 is TGTGCCAGCATGAAACAGGCCTCACCAGGGTATGGCTACACCTTC.

The gene calls are TRBV28 and TRBJ2-1; 12 positions match TRBD2. V lost 5 bases, J lost 9 bases, and 8 bases stayed unmatched. CDR3 length: 15 amino acids. The germline gives CDR1 MDHEN, CDR2 SYDVKM. CDR3 protein: CASSPQLAGGVEQFF. The CDR3 coding sequence is TGTGCCAGCAGTCCTCAACTAGCGGGAGGAGTTGAGCAGTTCTTC.

The chain employs TRBV6-1 and TRBJ1-6; D possibly corresponds to TRBD1 (6 bases). Trimming took off 3 bases at V and 0 bases at J, with 12 bases between the two ends. There are 17 residues in the CDR3. CDR1 and CDR2 (germline): MNHNS, SASEGT. This chain's CDR3 is CASSDLTGSSYNSPLHF. DNA of the CDR3: TGTGCCAGCAGTGACTTGACAGGAAGCTCCTATAATTCACCCCTCCACTTT.

The chain recombines TRBV18 with TRBJ2-1; D call uncertain. V was trimmed by 0 bases and J by 5 bases, leaving 5 bases between them. The CDR3 extends over 13 amino acids. CDR1 is KGHSH, CDR2 LQKENI, per germline. For the CDR3, the DNA is TGTGCCAGCTCACCACCCAACCACAATGAGCAGTTCTTC. Translated, it gives CASSPPNHNEQFF.

This clone was detected only once. The chain links TRBV7-2 to TRBJ2-4; 11 bases agree with TRBD1. The germline gives CDR1 SGHTA, CDR2 FQGNSA. The CDR3 length is 15 residues. J lost 6 bases, V lost 5 bases, and 6 bases had no gene match. The CDR3 DNA is TGTGCCAGCAGCCCCCGGGACAGGGGGTTAAACATTCAGTACTTC. This codes for CASSPRDRGLNIQYF.

The rearrangement uses TRBV30 and TRBJ1-5, with a weak D call TRBD1 (6 bases). The germline V and J ends were trimmed by 1 base and 7 bases, with 11 bases remaining between them. There are 13 residues in the CDR3. Germline values: CDR1 GTSNPN, CDR2 SVGIG (reference sequence). CDR3 sequence reads: CAWSAGAGQPQHF. The CDR3 DNA is TGTGCCTGGAGTGCAGGGGCTGGCCAGCCCCAGCATTTT.

The chain couples TRBV12-2 to TRBJ2-5; TRBD2, the D gene given by the table, was not confirmed from the DNA. TRBV12-2 is shown as a pseudogene. CDR3 length equals 17 residues. This chain's CDR3 is CASRLAGLAEYQETQYF. CDR3 bases: TGTGCAAGTCGCTTAGCGGGGCTAGCGGAATACCAAGAGACCCAGTACTTC.

Only a few counts were recorded for this clone. The J gene is TRBJ1-2, the V gene TRBV11-2, with a weak D call TRBD1 (6 bases). Per the germline V gene, CDR1 is SGHAT and CDR2 is FQNNGV. This CDR3 is 13 amino acids long. Trimming took off 5 bases at V and 4 bases at J, with 11 bases between the two ends. CDR3 in amino acids: CASSRQVSYGYTF. Written as DNA, the CDR3 is TGTGCCAGCAGCCGACAGGTTTCCTATGGCTACACCTTC. The full variable domain, rest sourced from reference TRBV11-2 and TRBJ1-2, is EAGVAQSPRYKIIEKRQSVAFWCNPISGHATLYWYQQILGQGPKLLIQFQNNGVVDDSQLPKDRFSAERLKGVDSTLKIQPAKLEDSAVYLCASSRQVSYGYTFGSGTRLTVV.

The rearrangement uses TRBV6-1 and TRBJ1-5; D gene unclear. Germline V lookup: CDR1 MNHNS, CDR2 SASEGT. The CDR3 consists of 15 residues. Trimming removed 2 bases from V and 0 bases from J, with 8 bases in between. The CDR3 region is CASSENVNSNQPQHF. The CDR3 DNA is TGTGCCAGCAGTGAAAACGTAAATAGCAATCAGCCCCAGCATTTT.

This chain joins TRBV29-1 and TRBJ2-1; D is possibly TRBD1 (6 bases). Per germline, CDR1 SQVTM and CDR2 ANQGSEA. There are 14 residues in the CDR3. V gave up 7 bases and J gave up 5 bases, with 18 bases separating them. The DNA for the CDR3 is TGCAGCGGAAACAACCGGACAGCGAACAATGAGCAGTTCTTC. As protein: CSGNNRTANNEQFF.

The CDR3 DNA reads TGTGCCAGCAGCTTAGCGCAGGGACTAGTGATTTACGAGCAGTACTTC. It codes for CASSLAQGLVIYEQYF. This chain links TRBV7-8 with TRBJ2-7; 8 bases map to TRBD2. This CDR3 comprises 16 residues. CDR1 is SGHVS and CDR2 is FQNEAQ in the germline V gene. V lost 0 bases and J lost 4; bases outside the gene matches: 8.

This sequence joins TRBV7-2 and TRBJ2-1; D not resolved. The CDR3 sequence is 13 residues long. Germline CDR1 reads SGHTA; CDR2 reads FQGNSA. The V and J ends lost 3 bases and 9 bases respectively, with 12 bases between them. Here the CDR3 reads CASSLGYVGEQFF. The DNA for the CDR3 is TGTGCCAGCAGCTTGGGGTATGTCGGTGAGCAGTTCTTC.

The chain combines TRBV5-6 with TRBJ1-5; weak D call: TRBD1 (6 bases). V lost 0 bases, J lost 4 bases, and 11 bases lay in between. CDR1 is SGHDT and CDR2 is YYEEEE in the germline V gene. The CDR3 spans 15 residues. The CDR3 loop reads CASSLAPRGNQPQHF. DNA of the CDR3: TGTGCCAGCAGCTTGGCCCCCAGGGGTAATCAGCCCCAGCATTTT.

The rearrangement joins TRBV5-6 to TRBJ2-7, with D unclear. The germline V and J ends were trimmed by 0 bases and 2 bases, with 9 bases remaining between them. CDR1 and CDR2 (germline): SGHDT, YYEEEE. The CDR3 loop spans 14 amino acids. The CDR3 protein is CASSLGQGPYEQYF. For the CDR3, the DNA is TGTGCCAGCAGCTTGGGACAAGGGCCCTACGAGCAGTACTTC.

This clone was detected only once. J is TRBJ2-7 and V is TRBV28; D is unclear. The CDR3 length is 13 residues. CDR1 and CDR2 from the germline V gene are MDHEN and SYDVKM. The ends were cut back, 2 bases at V and 6 bases at J, with 11 bases in the middle. CDR3 amino acids: CASSLPPPSEQYF. CDR3 bases: TGTGCCAGCAGTTTACCCCCGCCGAGCGAGCAGTACTTC.

The chain links TRBV15 to TRBJ1-6, with D uncertain. The CDR3 loop spans 14 amino acids. The germline CDR1 and CDR2 sequences are LNHNV and YYDKDF (reference sequence). Trimming removed 0 bases from V and 0 bases from J, with 0 bases in between. As DNA, the CDR3 is TGTGCCACCAGCAGAGACTCCTATAATTCACCCCTCCACTTT. Translated: CATSRDSYNSPLHF.

J is TRBJ2-3 and V is TRBV19; 10 bases are shared with TRBD1. Losses at the gene ends were 6 bases for V and 1 base for J; bases not matched to a gene: 7. Looked up from germline, CDR1 is LNHDA and CDR2 is SQIVND (reference sequence). This CDR3 has 16 amino acids. CDR3 DNA sequence: TGTGCCAGTAGCCCGACAGGGGGCGTTCGCACAGATACGCAGTATTTT. Translation: CASSPTGGVRTDTQYF. The full variable domain, rest sourced from reference TRBV19 and TRBJ2-3, is DGGITQSPKYLFRKEGQNVTLSCEQNLNHDAMYWYRQDPGQGLRLIYYSQIVNDFQKGDIAEGYSVSREKKESFPLTVTSAQKNPTAFYLCASSPTGGVRTDTQYFGPGTRLTVL.

V is TRBV7-2 and J is TRBJ2-7, with D possibly matching TRBD2 (5 bases). Germline CDR1 SGHTA, CDR2 FQGNSA. The V gene lost 5 bases and the J gene lost 2 bases, with 10 bases spanning the gap. The CDR3 has 13 residues. CDR3 coding DNA: TGTGCCAGCAGCCAGACGGGAACCTACGAGCAGTACTTC. Translated: CASSQTGTYEQYF.

The chain employs TRBV28 and TRBJ1-5; TRBD1 aligns across 11 bases. This CDR3 contains 16 residues. The germline V gene encodes CDR1 MDHEN and CDR2 SYDVKM. V was clipped by 4 bases and J by 5 bases; unmatched bases: 7. The CDR3 DNA sequence: TGTGCCAGCAGTTCCCGGACAGGGGGCATAGATCAGCCCCAGCATTTT. Its protein is CASSSRTGGIDQPQHF.